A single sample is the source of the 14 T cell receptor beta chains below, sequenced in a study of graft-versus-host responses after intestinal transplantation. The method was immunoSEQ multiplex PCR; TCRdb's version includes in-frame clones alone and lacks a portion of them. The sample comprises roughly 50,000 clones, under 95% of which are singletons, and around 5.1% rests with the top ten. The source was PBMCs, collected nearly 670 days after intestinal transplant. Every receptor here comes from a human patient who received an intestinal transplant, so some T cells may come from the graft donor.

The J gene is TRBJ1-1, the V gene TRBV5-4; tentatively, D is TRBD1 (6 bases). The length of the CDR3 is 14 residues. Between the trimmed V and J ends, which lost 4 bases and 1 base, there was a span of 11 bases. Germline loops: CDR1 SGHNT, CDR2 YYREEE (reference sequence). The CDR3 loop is CASSPDSTNTEAFF. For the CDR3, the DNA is TGTGCCAGCAGCCCGGACAGTACGAACACTGAAGCTTTCTTT.

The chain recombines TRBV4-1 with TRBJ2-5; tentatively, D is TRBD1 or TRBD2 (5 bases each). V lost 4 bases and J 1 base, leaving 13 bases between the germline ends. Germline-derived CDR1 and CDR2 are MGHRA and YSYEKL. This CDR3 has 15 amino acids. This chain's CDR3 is CASSPIPGPQETQYF. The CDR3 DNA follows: TGCGCCAGCAGCCCTATTCCGGGACCCCAAGAGACCCAGTACTTC.

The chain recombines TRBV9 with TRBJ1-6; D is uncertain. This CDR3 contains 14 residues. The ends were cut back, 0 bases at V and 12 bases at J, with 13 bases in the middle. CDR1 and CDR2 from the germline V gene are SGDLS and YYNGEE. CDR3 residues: CASSVAPKGLPLHF. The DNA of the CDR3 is TGTGCCAGCAGCGTAGCCCCGAAGGGTTTACCCCTCCACTTT.

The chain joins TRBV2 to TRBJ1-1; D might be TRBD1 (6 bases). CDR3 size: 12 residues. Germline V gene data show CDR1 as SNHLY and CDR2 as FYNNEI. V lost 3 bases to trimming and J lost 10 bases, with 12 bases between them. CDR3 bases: TGTGCCAGCAGTGACTCAGGGGAGGGAGCTTTCTTT. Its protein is CASSDSGEGAFF.

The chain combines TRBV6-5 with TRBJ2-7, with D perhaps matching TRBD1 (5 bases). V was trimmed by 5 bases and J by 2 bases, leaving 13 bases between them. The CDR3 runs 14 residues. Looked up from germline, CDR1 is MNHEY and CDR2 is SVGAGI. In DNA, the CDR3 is TGTGCCAGCAGTAAGAGGACACTTCCCTACGAGCAGTACTTC. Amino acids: CASSKRTLPYEQYF.

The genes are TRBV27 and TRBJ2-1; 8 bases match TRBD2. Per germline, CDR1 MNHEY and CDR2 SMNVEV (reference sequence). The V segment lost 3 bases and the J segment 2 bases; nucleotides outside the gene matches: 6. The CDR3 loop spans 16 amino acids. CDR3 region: CASSFIGGGPYNEQFF. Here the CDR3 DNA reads TGTGCCAGCAGTTTTATTGGCGGGGGGCCCTACAATGAGCAGTTCTTC.

As DNA, the CDR3 is TGTGCCAGCAGCGTAGGGGTGCCGGGCGGGGAGCTGTTTTTT. Protein: CASSVGVPGGELFF. The chain carries TRBV9 and TRBJ2-2; no firm D call. Germline assignment: CDR1 SGDLS and CDR2 YYNGEE. V lost 0 bases and J 7 bases, leaving 10 bases between the germline ends. The CDR3 covers 14 residues.

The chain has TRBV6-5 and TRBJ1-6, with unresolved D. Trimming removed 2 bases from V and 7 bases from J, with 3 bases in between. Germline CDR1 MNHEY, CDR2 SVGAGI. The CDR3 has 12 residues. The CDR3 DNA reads TGTGCCAGCAGTTACGTAAATTCACCCCTCCACTTT. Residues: CASSYVNSPLHF.

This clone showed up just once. CDR3 bases: TGTGCCAGCAGCCTGGCAGGGGATACGCAGTATTTT. Protein product: CASSLAGDTQYF. The chain carries TRBV4-2 and TRBJ2-3; a weak D match, TRBD1 (5 bases). Per germline, CDR1 LGHNA and CDR2 YNFKEQ. This CDR3 is built from 12 residues. V was shortened by 4 bases and J by 6 bases, with 8 bases between the two germline ends.

The CDR3 region has the DNA TGTGCCAGCAGCTCGGGACTAGCGGCCAACAATGAGCAGTTCTTC. Its translation: CASSSGLAANNEQFF. The chain joins TRBV7-3 to TRBJ2-1; 11 positions agree with TRBD2. The CDR3 sequence is 15 residues long. V lost 4 bases and J lost 5; bases outside the gene matches: 4. Germline CDR1 SGHTA, CDR2 FQGTGA.

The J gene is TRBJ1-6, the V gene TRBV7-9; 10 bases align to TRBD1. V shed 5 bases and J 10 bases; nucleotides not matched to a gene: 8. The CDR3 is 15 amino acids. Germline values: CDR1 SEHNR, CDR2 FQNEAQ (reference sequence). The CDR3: CASSPPGTGESPLHF. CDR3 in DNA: TGTGCCAGCAGCCCCCCCGGGACAGGGGAATCACCCCTCCACTTT.

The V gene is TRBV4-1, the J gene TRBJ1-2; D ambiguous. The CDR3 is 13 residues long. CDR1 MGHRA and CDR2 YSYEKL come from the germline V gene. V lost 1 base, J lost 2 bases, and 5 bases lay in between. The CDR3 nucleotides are TGCGCCAGCAGCCAAGGGGAAAACTATGGCTACACCTTC. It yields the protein CASSQGENYGYTF.

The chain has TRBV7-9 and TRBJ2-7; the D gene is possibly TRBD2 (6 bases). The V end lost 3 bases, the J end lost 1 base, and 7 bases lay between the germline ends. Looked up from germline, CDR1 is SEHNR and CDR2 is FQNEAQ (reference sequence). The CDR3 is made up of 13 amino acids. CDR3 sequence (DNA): TGTGCCAGCAGCTTCGGAGGGTCCTACGAGCAGTACTTC. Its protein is CASSFGGSYEQYF.

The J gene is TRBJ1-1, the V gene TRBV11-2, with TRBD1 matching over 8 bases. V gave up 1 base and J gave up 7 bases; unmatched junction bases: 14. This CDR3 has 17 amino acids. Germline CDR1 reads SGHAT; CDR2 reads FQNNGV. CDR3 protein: CASSLVGTGFVEGEAFF. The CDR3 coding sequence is TGTGCCAGCAGCTTAGTTGGGACAGGATTCGTGGAGGGTGAAGCTTTCTTT.